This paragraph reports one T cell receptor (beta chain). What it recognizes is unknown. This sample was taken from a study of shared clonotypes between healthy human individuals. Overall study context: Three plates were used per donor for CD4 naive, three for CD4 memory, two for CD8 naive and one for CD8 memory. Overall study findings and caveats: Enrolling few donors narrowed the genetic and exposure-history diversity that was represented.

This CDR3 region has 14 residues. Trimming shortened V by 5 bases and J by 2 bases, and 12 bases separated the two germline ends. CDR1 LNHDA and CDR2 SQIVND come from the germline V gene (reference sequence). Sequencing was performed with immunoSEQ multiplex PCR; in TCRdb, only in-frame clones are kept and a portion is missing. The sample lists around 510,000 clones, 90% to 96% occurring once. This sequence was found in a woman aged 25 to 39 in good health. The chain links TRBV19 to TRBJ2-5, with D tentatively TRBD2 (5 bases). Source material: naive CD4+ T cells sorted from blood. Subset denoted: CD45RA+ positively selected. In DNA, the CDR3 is TGTGCCAGTAGTTTAAGCGGCTCGCAAGAGACCCAGTACTTC. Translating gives CASSLSGSQETQYF. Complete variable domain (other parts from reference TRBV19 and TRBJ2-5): DGGITQSPKYLFRKEGQNVTLSCEQNLNHDAMYWYRQDPGQGLRLIYYSQIVNDFQKGDIAEGYSVSREKKESFPLTVTSAQKNPTAFYLCASSLSGSQETQYFGPGTRLLVL.